This TCR beta chain was identified in a study of T cell repertoires in cytomegalovirus infection. TCRdb re-called the reads through MiXCR, storing one row per CDR3 protein. The sample includes roughly 250,000 distinct CDR3 sequences, roughly 23% of them seen just once. CDR1 is SGHDT and CDR2 is YYEEEE in the germline V gene. The length of the CDR3 is 13 residues. The V gene end was trimmed by 5 bases and the J gene end by 5 bases; junction bases not matched to a gene: 7. This clonotype came up many times. This clonotype was obtained from a human donor in good health (CMV status not recorded). Some clones in this sample may be carry-over from other donors' samples. The sequenced sample was CD8+ T cells from PBMCs. The gene calls are TRBV5-6 and TRBJ2-7, with 7 positions matching TRBD1. The CDR3 DNA is TGTGCCAGCAGTTGGTTTACAGGGGACGAGCAGTACTTC. Protein sequence: CASSWFTGDEQYF. The whole variable domain, remainder taken from reference TRBV5-6 and TRBJ2-7, is DAGVTQSPTHLIKTRGQQVTLRCSPKSGHDTVSWYQQALGQGPQFIFQYYEEEERQRGNFPDRFSGHQFPNYSSELNVNALLLGDSALYLCASSWFTGDEQYFGPGTRLTVT.